These 18 T cell receptor beta chains were all obtained from the same sample, sequenced in a study of T cells in localized non-small cell lung cancer. The protocol was immunoSEQ multiplex PCR, while the TCRdb copy is restricted to in-frame clones and leaves out a portion. This sample carries 31,000 or so clones, about nine tenths of them seen once, and the ten largest clones take about a tenth. Sequencing was performed on peripheral blood, taken before any cancer treatment. Receptors were obtained from a woman aged 40-69 years with stage I lung adenocarcinoma.

This clone has only one observation. This chain links TRBV12-5 with TRBJ1-5; D unclear. This CDR3 contains 13 residues. Trimming removed 6 bases from V and 1 base from J, with 7 bases in between. Per the germline V gene, CDR1 is LGHNT and CDR2 is FRNRAP. The CDR3 DNA sequence: TGTGCTAGTGGACTGGGCAGCAATCAGCCCCAGCATTTT. Amino acids: CASGLGSNQPQHF.

V is TRBV5-1 and J is TRBJ2-2; maybe TRBD1 (5 bases). The V gene lost 6 bases and the J gene lost 7 bases, with 13 bases spanning the gap. The CDR3 has 13 amino acids. Per germline, CDR1 SGHRS and CDR2 YFSETQ. DNA of the CDR3: TGCGCCAGCAACTCCCAGGGTAGCGGGGAGCTGTTTTTT. Residues: CASNSQGSGELFF.

This chain joins TRBV6-1 and TRBJ2-7, with 9 bases aligning to TRBD1. The CDR3 covers 17 residues. V was pared by 2 bases and J by 3 bases, with 11 bases of the junction left unmatched. CDR1 and CDR2 (germline): MNHNS, SASEGT. In DNA form, the CDR3 reads TGTGCCAGCAGTGAAAGGAGGGGGGGACAGGGTGACTACGAGCAGTACTTC. Residues: CASSERRGGQGDYEQYF.

The chain has TRBV30 and TRBJ2-3; D call uncertain. There are 12 residues in the CDR3. Germline CDR1 reads GTSNPN; CDR2 reads SVGIG (reference sequence). V was clipped by 2 bases and J by 8 bases, with 11 bases between them. CDR3 loop: CAWSSAPPTQYF. The CDR3 DNA follows: TGTGCCTGGAGTTCGGCTCCTCCTACGCAGTATTTT.

The chain is built from TRBV11-2 and TRBJ1-2, with D possibly matching TRBD1 (5 bases). CDR3 length: 14 residues. Germline V lookup: CDR1 SGHAT, CDR2 FQNNGV. Trimming cost V 0 bases and J 8 bases, with 13 bases left between them. The CDR3 here is CASSLDGGLEGYTF. The CDR3 DNA reads TGTGCCAGCAGCTTAGATGGGGGACTAGAGGGCTACACCTTC.

The CDR3 nucleotides are TGCGCCAGCAGCATGTACTCTGGAAACACCATATATTTT. Protein sequence: CASSMYSGNTIYF. The chain combines TRBV5-1 with TRBJ1-3, with D unresolved. CDR1 SGHRS and CDR2 YFSETQ come from the germline V gene. Trimming stripped 4 bases from V and 0 bases from J, with 5 bases between. This CDR3 contains 13 residues.

The V and J genes are TRBV6-6 and TRBJ1-6; D is ambiguous. Trimming removed 5 bases at V and 5 bases at J, with 10 bases between. Germline CDR1 MNHNY, CDR2 SVGAGI (reference sequence). CDR3 size: 14 residues. CDR3 region: CASSNGLNNSPLHF. The CDR3, as DNA: TGTGCCAGCAGTAACGGACTGAATAATTCACCCCTCCACTTT.

The V and J genes are TRBV7-3 and TRBJ2-1, with a possible D match to TRBD1 (6 bases). The germline V gene encodes CDR1 SGHTA and CDR2 FQGTGA. This CDR3 spans 16 amino acids. The V end was cut by 1 base, the J end by 8 bases, with 18 bases between. CDR3 in DNA: TGTGCCAGCAGCTTAAAGGGGGATACAGGGCATGATGAGCAGTTCTTC. This encodes CASSLKGDTGHDEQFF.

This clone was counted between two and nine times. The chain employs TRBV2 and TRBJ1-1; 9 nucleotides agree with TRBD1. The junction had 6 bases not matched to a gene; V was cut back by 6 bases and J by 4 bases. The germline V gene has CDR1 SNHLY and CDR2 FYNNEI. This CDR3 spans 14 amino acids. The DNA of the CDR3 is TGTGCCAGCAGCCGAGACAGGGGGGTCACTGAAGCTTTCTTT. This sequence encodes CASSRDRGVTEAFF.

V and J are TRBV19 and TRBJ2-7, with unresolved D. Germline loops: CDR1 LNHDA, CDR2 SQIVND (reference sequence). This CDR3 has 14 amino acids. Trimming pared 6 bases from V and 5 bases from J, leaving 17 bases between. In DNA, the CDR3 is TGTGCCAGTAGCTACGGCCATGTGGGGAACGAGCAGTACTTC. Protein: CASSYGHVGNEQYF. Using reference TRBV19 and TRBJ2-7 for the parts outside the CDR3, the full variable domain is DGGITQSPKYLFRKEGQNVTLSCEQNLNHDAMYWYRQDPGQGLRLIYYSQIVNDFQKGDIAEGYSVSREKKESFPLTVTSAQKNPTAFYLCASSYGHVGNEQYFGPGTRLTVT.

The gene calls are TRBV18 and TRBJ1-2, with D uncertain. The germline V and J ends were trimmed by 5 bases and 8 bases, with 15 bases remaining between them. The CDR3 loop spans 13 amino acids. The germline gives CDR1 KGHSH, CDR2 LQKENI. CDR3 in amino acids: CASSEDPSMGYTF. The CDR3 coding sequence is TGTGCCAGCTCAGAGGACCCTAGTATGGGCTACACCTTC.

This rearrangement joins TRBV7-2 to TRBJ1-1; D is unclear. V was cut by 4 bases and J by 1 base, with 7 bases left in between. CDR1 and CDR2 from the germline V gene are SGHTA and FQGNSA. The CDR3 contains 13 residues. The CDR3 nucleotides read TGTGCCAGCAGCTACCAGCGGAACACTGAAGCTTTCTTT. It is translated as CASSYQRNTEAFF.

J is TRBJ1-4 and V is TRBV5-1, with D hard to call. Germline V gives CDR1 SGHRS, CDR2 YFSETQ. The CDR3 totals 13 residues. With 1 base removed from V and 6 bases from J, the gap between germline ends came to 7 bases. CDR3 sequence (DNA): TGCGCCAGCAGCTTGTTCGGGGATGAAAAACTGTTTTTT. Its translation: CASSLFGDEKLFF.

CDR3 nucleotides: TGTGCCAGCAGGTATTCGGACAGGGGATCCTACGAGCAGTACTTC. It translates to CASRYSDRGSYEQYF. This chain uses TRBV7-6 with TRBJ2-7; 9 bases agree with TRBD1. Germline V lookup: CDR1 SGHVS, CDR2 FNYEAQ. The CDR3 is made up of 15 amino acids. The V gene end was trimmed by 6 bases and the J gene end by 1 base; junction bases not matched to a gene: 7.

V is TRBV19 and J is TRBJ1-5; D unclear. Trimming removed 5 bases from V and 0 bases from J, with 11 bases in between. Germline-derived CDR1 and CDR2 are LNHDA and SQIVND (reference sequence). The CDR3 totals 15 residues. Here the CDR3 reads CASSWSDYSNQPQHF. CDR3 DNA sequence: TGTGCCAGTAGTTGGTCAGACTATAGCAATCAGCCCCAGCATTTT.

The chain's CDR3 is CASSAEGFSYNEQFF. CDR3 DNA sequence: TGTGCCAGCAGTGCAGAAGGATTCTCCTACAATGAGCAGTTCTTC. V usage is TRBV2 and J usage is TRBJ2-1; D remains unclear. Germline-derived CDR1 and CDR2 are SNHLY and FYNNEI. V was shortened by 4 bases and J by 0 bases, with 10 bases between the two germline ends. The CDR3 has 15 residues.

The CDR3 loop is CASSLALPTGLGYNEQFF. In DNA form, the CDR3 reads TGTGCCAGCAGCTTGGCCCTACCAACAGGGCTGGGGTACAATGAGCAGTTCTTC. This sequence joins TRBV5-5 and TRBJ2-1; maybe TRBD1 (6 bases). V was cut by 0 bases and J by 4 bases, with 20 bases left in between. This CDR3 has 18 amino acids. The germline V gene has CDR1 SGHKS and CDR2 YYEKEE (reference sequence).

The chain has TRBV2 and TRBJ2-7; no firm D call. Trimming pared 1 base from V and 2 bases from J, leaving 6 bases between. The CDR3 covers 13 residues. Germline V lookup: CDR1 SNHLY, CDR2 FYNNEI. CDR3 loop: CASSEGSPYEQYF. The CDR3 nucleotides read TGTGCCAGCAGTGAAGGCTCACCCTACGAGCAGTACTTC.